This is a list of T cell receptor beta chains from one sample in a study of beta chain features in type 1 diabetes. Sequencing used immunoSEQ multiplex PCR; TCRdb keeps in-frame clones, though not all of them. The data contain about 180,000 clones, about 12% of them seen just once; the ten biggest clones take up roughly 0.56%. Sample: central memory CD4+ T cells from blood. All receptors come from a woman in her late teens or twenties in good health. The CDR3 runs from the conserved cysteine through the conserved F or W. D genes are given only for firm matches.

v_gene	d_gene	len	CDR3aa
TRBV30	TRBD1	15	CAWSALDRERTEAFF
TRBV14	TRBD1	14	CASSQAGDRGFRTF
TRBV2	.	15	CASSGKGGSTDTQYF
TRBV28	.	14	CASSRGGYTDTQYF
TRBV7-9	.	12	CASRKTDSEQFF
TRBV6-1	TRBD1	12	CASRTGITEAFF
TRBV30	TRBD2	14	CAWTPGGAQDTQYF
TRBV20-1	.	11	CSANLASEQFF
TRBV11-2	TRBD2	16	CASSLRISGRGDTQYF
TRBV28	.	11	CATLGLSEAFF
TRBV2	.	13	CASTEQGYYGYTF
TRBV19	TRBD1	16	CASLWKRGQGKTEAFF
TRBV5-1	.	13	CASSSRDGYGYTF
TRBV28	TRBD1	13	CASNLQGVATQYF
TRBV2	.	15	CASSSLGQSTDTQYF
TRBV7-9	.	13	CASSLTRGDTQYF
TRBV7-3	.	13	CASSQQGNQPQHF
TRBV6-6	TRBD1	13	CASSLGQGGGYTF
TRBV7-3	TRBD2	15	CASSLGLADTYEQYF
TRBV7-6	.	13	CASSLQGTGELFF
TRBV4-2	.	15	CASSPGEAFGQPQHF
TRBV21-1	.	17	CASSSGQGPEGHTEAFF
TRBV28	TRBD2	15	CASRTGLAGANEQFF
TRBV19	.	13	CASSIGGTDTQYF
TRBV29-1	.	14	CSVEDGGGANEQFF
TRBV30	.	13	CAWSASGNQPQHF
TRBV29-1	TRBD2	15	CSVETLAGLSYEQYF
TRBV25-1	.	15	CASMGAGATLYGYTF
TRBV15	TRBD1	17	CATSRAIQQGRREKLFF
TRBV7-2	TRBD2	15	CASSLDPGLKQTQYF
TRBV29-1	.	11	CSVTGVYGYTF
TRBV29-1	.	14	CSVEKGFHTDTQYF
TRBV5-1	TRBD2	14	CASSRDYSTGELFF
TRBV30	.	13	CAWSVRLFGEQYF
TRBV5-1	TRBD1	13	CASSPDRGYGYTF
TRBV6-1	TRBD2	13	CASSGRSGIEQFF
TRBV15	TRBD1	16	CATSRAGGLSGQPQHF
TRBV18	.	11	CASTGRTESFF
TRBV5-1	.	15	CASSPGGGVNTEAFF
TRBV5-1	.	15	CASSLAVAGKETQYF
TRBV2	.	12	CASIALGFGYTF
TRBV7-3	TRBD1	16	CASSRGTGKSTDTQYF
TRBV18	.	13	CASTRDSTYEQYF
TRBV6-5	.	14	CASRIRRESDEQYF
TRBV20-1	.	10	CSATINEQFF
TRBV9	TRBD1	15	CASSLRQGTNEKLFF
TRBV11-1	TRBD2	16	CASSLAATSGTDTQYF
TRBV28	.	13	CASSFMGRGPQHF
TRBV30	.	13	CAWSVGENTEAFF
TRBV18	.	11	CASSRRGEQYF
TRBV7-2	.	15	CASSFRGTNTGELFF
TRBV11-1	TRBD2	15	CASSMTSGNTGELFF
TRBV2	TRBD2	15	CASSDWVAGLYEQYF
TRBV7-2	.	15	CASSLAPRGREEQYF
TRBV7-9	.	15	CASSPLFGHTGELFF
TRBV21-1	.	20	CASRVSREQGRWGSNQPQHF
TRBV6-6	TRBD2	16	CASSSKASGRAYEQYF
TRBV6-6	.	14	CASSYGGVYNEQFF
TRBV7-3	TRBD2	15	CASSKGLAGADEQYF